A single sample is the source of the 23 T cell receptor beta chains below, sequenced in a study of neurological immune-mediated disorders. TCRdb re-called the 5' RACE reads through MiXCR, storing one row per CDR3 protein. In the table there are roughly 57,000 distinct CDR3 sequences, around 24% of which are singletons. Time point defined: technical triplicate 2. What was sequenced was PBMCs. Source of these receptors: a man in his 60s with HTLV-1-associated myelopathy (HAM/TSP).

This clonotype showed up just a few times. The chain carries TRBV20-1 and TRBJ1-1; the D gene is possibly TRBD1 (6 bases). Trimming cost V 2 bases and J 4 bases, with 11 bases left between them. The CDR3 has 13 amino acids. Germline CDR1 reads DFQATT; CDR2 reads SNEGSKA (reference sequence). The DNA for the CDR3 is TGCAGTGCTAGACAACAGGGTCCCACTGAAGCTTTCTTT. Protein sequence: CSARQQGPTEAFF.

In this sample, this clonotype turned up many times. The chain joins TRBV11-3 to TRBJ2-1; 9 bases fit TRBD2. The V gene's germline CDR1 is SGHNT and CDR2 YENEEA. This CDR3 comprises 17 residues. The V and J ends lost 1 base and 7 bases, in that order; junction bases with no gene match: 11. The CDR3 loop is CASSLGSSGNIGNEQFF. CDR3 coding DNA: TGTGCCAGCAGCTTAGGTTCTAGCGGGAATATAGGAAATGAGCAGTTCTTC.

This clonotype was observed many times. V gene TRBV29-1 combines with J gene TRBJ2-5; D not certain. Per the germline V gene, CDR1 is SQVTM and CDR2 is ANQGSEA. V lost 5 bases and J 5 bases, leaving 15 bases between the germline ends. This CDR3 has 13 amino acids. This CDR3 is CSVRPNSGETQYF. The DNA for the CDR3 is TGCAGCGTTAGACCTAATTCCGGGGAGACCCAGTACTTC.

The rearrangement uses TRBV19 and TRBJ2-1, with 9 bases aligning to TRBD1. J lost 12 bases, V lost 2 bases, and 14 bases had no gene match. Germline V CDR1 and CDR2: LNHDA, SQIVND (reference sequence). This CDR3 comprises 16 residues. This CDR3 reads CASSIIGTGLTGWQFF. The CDR3, as DNA: TGTGCCAGTAGTATAATCGGGACAGGGCTCACCGGTTGGCAGTTCTTC.

The V call is TRBV6-5, the J call TRBJ2-3; 9 bases line up with TRBD1. The V segment lost 2 bases and the J segment 1 base; nucleotides outside the gene matches: 4. Germline V lookup: CDR1 MNHEY, CDR2 SVGAGI. The CDR3 spans 16 residues. The CDR3: CASSYGRDRGTDTQYF. CDR3 coding DNA: TGTGCCAGCAGTTACGGTCGGGACAGGGGCACAGATACGCAGTATTTT.

The chain links TRBV6-1 to TRBJ2-6, with unresolved D. Germline V gives CDR1 MNHNS, CDR2 SASEGT. Deletions cut 2 bases from V and 0 bases from J, with 8 bases between. The CDR3 covers 16 residues. The CDR3 sequence: CASSESVGSGANVLTF. CDR3 in DNA: TGTGCCAGCAGTGAATCGGTCGGCTCTGGGGCCAACGTCCTGACTTTC.

This clonotype came up many times. CDR3 protein: CASSLAPGYPEAFF. The DNA for the CDR3 is TGCGCCAGCAGCTTGGCCCCGGGGTACCCTGAAGCTTTCTTT. The V gene is TRBV5-1, the J gene TRBJ1-1; D unclear. CDR3 length: 14 residues. Trimming took 0 bases from V and 6 from J, leaving 12 bases between them. Germline V gene data show CDR1 as SGHRS and CDR2 as YFSETQ.

Only a few counts were recorded for this clonotype. V and J are TRBV7-6 and TRBJ2-3; D assignment may be TRBD1 or TRBD2 (5 bases each). Germline CDR1 and CDR2: SGHVS and FNYEAQ. Trimming removed 5 bases at V and 0 bases at J, with 15 bases between. The CDR3 loop spans 16 amino acids. CDR3 bases: TGTGCCAGCAGCCGACGGGACGGCCTGAGCACAGATACGCAGTATTTT. It codes for CASSRRDGLSTDTQYF.

This clonotype was recorded many times. The chain combines TRBV7-9 with TRBJ1-2; weak D call: TRBD1 (6 bases). With 5 bases removed from V and 0 bases from J, the gap between germline ends came to 10 bases. Germline V gives CDR1 SEHNR, CDR2 FQNEAQ (reference sequence). CDR3 size: 14 residues. CDR3 residues: CASSPGQTNYGYTF. The DNA of the CDR3 is TGTGCCAGCAGCCCCGGACAGACTAACTATGGCTACACCTTC.

This clonotype was detected many times. The genes are TRBV12-3 or TRBV12-4 and TRBJ2-5; no reliable D call. The CDR3 consists of 14 residues. V shed 4 bases and J shed 6 bases, with 15 bases lying between them. This CDR3 is CASSSSGPLQTQYF. For the CDR3, the DNA is TGTGCCAGCAGTTCCTCGGGCCCCCTGCAGACCCAGTACTTC.

This clonotype was seen ten or more times. V usage is TRBV5-1 and J usage is TRBJ2-2; D remains ambiguous. Per the germline V gene, CDR1 is SGHRS and CDR2 is YFSETQ. The V gene lost 7 bases and the J gene lost 3 bases, with 13 bases spanning the gap. This CDR3 region has 14 residues. This CDR3 reads CASQMKVDTGELFF. The CDR3 DNA follows: TGCGCCAGCCAAATGAAGGTGGACACCGGGGAGCTGTTTTTT.

The gene calls are TRBV7-3 and TRBJ2-3; D is unclear. V lost 8 bases and J lost 0, with 12 bases in between. Per germline, CDR1 SGHTA and CDR2 FQGTGA. CDR3 size: 14 residues. CDR3 region: CASPLGISTDTQYF. As DNA, the CDR3 is TGTGCCAGCCCCTTGGGGATAAGCACAGATACGCAGTATTTT.

This clonotype was counted ten times or more. V and J are TRBV29-1 and TRBJ2-1; 7 bases agree with TRBD2. The germline gives CDR1 SQVTM, CDR2 ANQGSEA. This CDR3 spans 15 amino acids. Germline trimming cut 4 bases from V and 7 bases from J; bases unmatched to any gene: 13. The CDR3 here is CSVVVLAGVMNEQFF. In DNA, the CDR3 is TGCAGCGTTGTAGTTTTAGCGGGTGTGATGAATGAGCAGTTCTTC.

A word on this clonotype: Since the CDR3 does not end with the conserved phenylalanine or tryptophan, this likely comes from a read error. The chain links TRBV6-6 to TRBJ1-2; D uncertain. Germline lookup yields CDR1 MNHNY and CDR2 SVGAGI (reference sequence). CDR3 size: 14 residues. Trimming pared 5 bases from V and 2 bases from J, leaving 12 bases between. CDR3 coding DNA: TGTGCCAGCAGTACCTCCCCTCAGAACTATGGCTACACCCTC. Translation: CASSTSPQNYGYTL.

The chain combines TRBV2 with TRBJ2-5; the D is unclear. Germline V gene data show CDR1 as SNHLY and CDR2 as FYNNEI. CDR3 length: 15 amino acids. Trimming pared 6 bases from V and 5 bases from J, leaving 19 bases between. CDR3 nucleotide sequence: TGTGCCAGCAGGGACCGGGCCATACTCATGGAGACCCAGTACTTC. This gives the protein CASRDRAILMETQYF.

This chain joins TRBV30 and TRBJ2-7; D possibly corresponds to TRBD2 (6 bases). The CDR3 has 14 residues. CDR1 is GTSNPN and CDR2 is SVGIG in the germline V gene (reference sequence). Trimming pared 3 bases from V and 5 bases from J, leaving 17 bases between. CDR3 in amino acids: CAWRVTGSFNEQYF. The CDR3 region has the DNA TGTGCCTGGAGGGTGACCGGGAGTTTCAACGAGCAGTACTTC.

The chain carries TRBV4-1 and TRBJ1-1; 8 nucleotides agree with TRBD1. From germline, CDR1 is MGHRA and CDR2 YSYEKL. The CDR3 length is 18 residues. Trimming at V came to 0 bases and at J to 4 bases, leaving 13 bases not matched to a gene. The DNA of the CDR3 is TGCGCCAGCAGCCAAGATTTAGGGACAGGCCGGGGGGGCACTGAAGCTTTCTTT. Encoded protein: CASSQDLGTGRGGTEAFF.

This chain uses TRBV7-9 with TRBJ2-1, with 9 bases that match TRBD2. The V gene's germline CDR1 is SEHNR and CDR2 FQNEAQ (reference sequence). Trimming took 0 bases from V and 8 from J; bases not matched to a gene: 8. The CDR3 has 16 residues. DNA of the CDR3: TGTGCCAGCAGCTTAGCTGGTAGCGGGAGTTGGTATGAGCAGTTCTTC. This gives the protein CASSLAGSGSWYEQFF.

This clonotype was seen repeatedly, ten times or more. The genes are TRBV2 and TRBJ2-7, with 7 bases aligning to TRBD1. The CDR3 is 14 amino acids. V lost 4 bases and J lost 6; bases outside the gene matches: 9. Germline loops: CDR1 SNHLY, CDR2 FYNNEI. CDR3 sequence (DNA): TGTGCCAGCAGTGGGACAGGCCCTCGCGGCGAGCAGTACTTC. This gives the protein CASSGTGPRGEQYF.

The gene calls are TRBV20-1 and TRBJ1-1, with D possibly matching TRBD1 (6 bases). V lost 0 bases to trimming and J lost 13 bases, with 27 bases between them. Per the germline V gene, CDR1 is DFQATT and CDR2 is SNEGSKA (reference sequence). The CDR3 length is 16 residues. The CDR3 loop is CSARDRPGHSNQGNFF. The CDR3 DNA sequence: TGCAGTGCTAGAGATCGTCCCGGACACTCAAACCAGGGGAATTTCTTT.

The V call is TRBV5-1, the J call TRBJ2-1, with a possible D match to TRBD2 (6 bases). The germline V and J ends were trimmed by 4 bases and 5 bases, with 16 bases remaining between them. The CDR3 spans 15 residues. Germline CDR1 SGHRS, CDR2 YFSETQ. The CDR3 sequence: CASSKRGGANNEQFF. The CDR3 nucleotides are TGCGCCAGCAGCAAACGCGGCGGGGCGAACAATGAGCAGTTCTTC.

This clonotype occurred many times. The chain recombines TRBV4-2 with TRBJ2-3; 9 bases fit TRBD2. This CDR3 contains 16 residues. The junction had 13 bases not matched to a gene; V was cut back by 6 bases and J by 6 bases. Germline lookup yields CDR1 LGHNA and CDR2 YNFKEQ. The CDR3 sequence is CASSIAPAGGLDTQYF. CDR3 bases: TGTGCCAGCAGTATCGCGCCAGCGGGAGGCCTGGATACGCAGTATTTT.

This clonotype has at least ten counts. The chain couples TRBV6-1 to TRBJ2-3; TRBD2 matches 13 bases. CDR1 is MNHNS and CDR2 is SASEGT in the germline V gene. The CDR3 covers 17 residues. The ends lost 3 bases at V and 2 bases at J; junction bases unmatched: 5. The chain's CDR3 is CASSDGLAGAPTDTQYF. CDR3 coding DNA: TGTGCCAGCAGTGACGGACTAGCGGGAGCCCCCACAGATACGCAGTATTTT.